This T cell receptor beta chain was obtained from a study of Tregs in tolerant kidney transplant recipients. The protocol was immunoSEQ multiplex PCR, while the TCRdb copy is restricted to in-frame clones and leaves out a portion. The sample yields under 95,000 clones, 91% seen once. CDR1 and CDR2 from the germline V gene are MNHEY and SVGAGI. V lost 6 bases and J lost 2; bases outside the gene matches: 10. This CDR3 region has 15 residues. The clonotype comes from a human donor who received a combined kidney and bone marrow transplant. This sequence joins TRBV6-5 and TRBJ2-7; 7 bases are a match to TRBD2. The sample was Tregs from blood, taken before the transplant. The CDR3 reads CASRQLARRTYEQYF. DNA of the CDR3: TGTGCCAGCAGGCAACTAGCGCGACGTACCTACGAGCAGTACTTC.